The clone carrying this T cell receptor (beta chain) was seen many times. TCRdb re-called the RT-PCR reads with MiXCR, one entry per CDR3 protein. The sample shows fewer than 800,000 distinct CDR3 sequences, about 14% of them seen only once. Germline-derived CDR1 and CDR2 are DFQATT and SNEGSKA (reference sequence). V shed 2 bases and J shed 2 bases, with 13 bases lying between them. The CDR3 sequence is 14 residues long. This receptor was identified in a female donor in good health, serving as a healthy control. Sequenced sample: memory CD4+ T cells from blood. The genes are TRBV20-1 and TRBJ2-7; D unresolved. The CDR3 reads CSARPGRSTYEQYF. CDR3 coding DNA: TGCAGTGCTAGACCAGGACGGAGCACCTACGAGCAGTACTTC.